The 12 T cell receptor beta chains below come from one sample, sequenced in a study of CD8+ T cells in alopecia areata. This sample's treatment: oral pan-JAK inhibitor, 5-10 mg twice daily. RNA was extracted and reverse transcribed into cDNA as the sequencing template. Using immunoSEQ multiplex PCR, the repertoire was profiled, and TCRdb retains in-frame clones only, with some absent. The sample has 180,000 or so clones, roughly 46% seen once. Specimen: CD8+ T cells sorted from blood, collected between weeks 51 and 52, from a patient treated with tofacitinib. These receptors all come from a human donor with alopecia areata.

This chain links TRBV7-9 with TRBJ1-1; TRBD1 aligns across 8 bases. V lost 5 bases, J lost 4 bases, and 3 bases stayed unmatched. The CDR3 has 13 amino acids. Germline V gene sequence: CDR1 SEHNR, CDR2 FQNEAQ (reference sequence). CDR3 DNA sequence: TGTGCCAGCAGCCTTGGACAGGGCACTGAAGCTTTCTTT. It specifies CASSLGQGTEAFF. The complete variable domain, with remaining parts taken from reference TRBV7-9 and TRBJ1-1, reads DTGVSQNPRHKITKRGQNVTFRCDPISEHNRLYWYRQTLGQGPEFLTYFQNEAQLEKSRLLSDRFSAERPKGSFSTLEIQRTEQGDSAMYLCASSLGQGTEAFFGQGTRLTVV.

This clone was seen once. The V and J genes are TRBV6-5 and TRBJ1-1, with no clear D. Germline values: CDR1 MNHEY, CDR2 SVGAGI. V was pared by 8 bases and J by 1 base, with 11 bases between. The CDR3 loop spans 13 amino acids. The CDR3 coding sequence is TGTGCCAGCGCGGGAGGTTCGAACACTGAAGCTTTCTTT. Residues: CASAGGSNTEAFF.

This CDR3 is CASSGRTFPNTEAFF. As DNA, the CDR3 is TGTGCCAGCAGCGGACGGACATTCCCGAACACTGAAGCTTTCTTT. V gene TRBV9 combines with J gene TRBJ1-1; D is perhaps TRBD1 (5 bases). The length of the CDR3 is 15 residues. Per germline, CDR1 SGDLS and CDR2 YYNGEE. V lost 3 bases, J lost 1 base, and 13 bases lay in between.

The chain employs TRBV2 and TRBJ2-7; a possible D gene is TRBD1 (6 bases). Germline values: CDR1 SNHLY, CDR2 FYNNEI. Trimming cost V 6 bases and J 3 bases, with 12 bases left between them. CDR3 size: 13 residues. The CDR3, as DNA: TGTGCCAGCAGGAGGGGACACCTCTACGAGCAGTACTTC. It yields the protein CASRRGHLYEQYF. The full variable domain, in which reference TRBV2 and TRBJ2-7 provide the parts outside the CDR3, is EPEVTQTPSHQVTQMGQEVILRCVPISNHLYFYWYRQILGQKVEFLVSFYNNEISEKSEIFDDQFSVERPDGSNFTLKIRSTKLEDSAMYFCASRRGHLYEQYFGPGTRLTVT.

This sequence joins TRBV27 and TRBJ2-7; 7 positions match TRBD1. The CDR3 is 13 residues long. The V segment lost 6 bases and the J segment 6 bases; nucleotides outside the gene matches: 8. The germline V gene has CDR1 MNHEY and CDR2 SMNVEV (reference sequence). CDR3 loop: CASSLDRVGEQYF. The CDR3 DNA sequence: TGTGCCAGCAGCCTAGACAGGGTAGGCGAGCAGTACTTC.

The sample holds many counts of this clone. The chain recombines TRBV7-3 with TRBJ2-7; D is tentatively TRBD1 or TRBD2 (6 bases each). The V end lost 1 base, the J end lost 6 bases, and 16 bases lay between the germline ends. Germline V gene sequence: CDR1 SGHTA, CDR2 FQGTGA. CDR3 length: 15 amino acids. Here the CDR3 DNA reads TGTGCCAGCAGCTTAAACGGGGGCGATCGGGCCGAGCAGTACTTC. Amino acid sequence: CASSLNGGDRAEQYF.

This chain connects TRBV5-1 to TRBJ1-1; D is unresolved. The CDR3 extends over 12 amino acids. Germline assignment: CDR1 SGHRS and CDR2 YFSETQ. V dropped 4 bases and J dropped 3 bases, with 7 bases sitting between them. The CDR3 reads CASSTGDTEAFF. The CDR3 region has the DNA TGCGCCAGCAGCACCGGGGACACTGAAGCTTTCTTT.

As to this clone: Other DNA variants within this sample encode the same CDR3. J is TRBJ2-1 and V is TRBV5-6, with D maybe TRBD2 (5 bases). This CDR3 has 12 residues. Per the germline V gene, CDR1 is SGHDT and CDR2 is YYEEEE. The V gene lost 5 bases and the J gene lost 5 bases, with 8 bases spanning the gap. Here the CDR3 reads CASSPGDNEQFF. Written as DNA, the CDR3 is TGTGCCAGCAGTCCCGGGGACAATGAGCAGTTCTTC.

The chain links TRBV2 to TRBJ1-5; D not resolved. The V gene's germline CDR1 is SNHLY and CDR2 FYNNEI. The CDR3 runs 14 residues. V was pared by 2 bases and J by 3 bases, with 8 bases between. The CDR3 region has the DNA TGTGCCAGCAGTGAACCGGCAGACAATCAGCCCCAGCATTTT. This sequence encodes CASSEPADNQPQHF.

The CDR3 DNA follows: TGCAGCGTTGTACTGAACACTGAAGCTTTCTTT. It is translated as CSVVLNTEAFF. This chain uses TRBV29-1 with TRBJ1-1, with unresolved D. V lost 4 bases and J 0 bases, leaving 3 bases between the germline ends. The CDR3 spans 11 residues. Germline CDR1 and CDR2: SQVTM and ANQGSEA.

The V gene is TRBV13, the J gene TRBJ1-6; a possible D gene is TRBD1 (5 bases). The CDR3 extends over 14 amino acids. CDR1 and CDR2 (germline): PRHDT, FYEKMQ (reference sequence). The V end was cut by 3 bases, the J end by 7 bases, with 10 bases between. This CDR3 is CASSFGTGNSPLHF. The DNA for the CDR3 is TGTGCCAGCAGCTTTGGGACGGGAAATTCACCCCTCCACTTT.

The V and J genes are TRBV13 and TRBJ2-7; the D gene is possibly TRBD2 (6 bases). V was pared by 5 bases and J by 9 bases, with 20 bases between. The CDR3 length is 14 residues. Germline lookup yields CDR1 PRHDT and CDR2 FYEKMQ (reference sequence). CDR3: CASSQEGWGEGQYF. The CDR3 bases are TGTGCCAGCAGCCAGGAGGGCTGGGGTGAGGGGCAGTACTTC.